The source of this T cell receptor (beta chain) is a study of lymphopenia after photon versus proton radiotherapy. Regarding this clone: Its antigen is undetermined.

TCRdb keeps only in-frame clones here, not all; method: immunoSEQ multiplex PCR. The sample consists of about 65,000 clones, around 87% of them appearing once. CDR3 length: 14 amino acids. J gave up 7 bases and V 4 bases, and 7 bases lay outside the gene matches. Germline V gene lookup returns CDR1 LGHNA and CDR2 YSLEER. Study conclusions and caveats: Post-nadir TCR diversity decline inversely tracked overall survival among those who died. Photon-treated patients lost naive T cells and TCR diversity; proton-treated stayed stable.

The source is an older man with esophageal cancer. The chain couples TRBV4-3 to TRBJ1-2, with 9 bases fitting TRBD1. This material consisted of peripheral blood, taken from a patient treated with proton-based radiotherapy. CDR3 sequence (DNA): TGCGCCAGCAGCCCTACGGGACAGGGAATTGGCTACACCTTC. Its protein is CASSPTGQGIGYTF.